This T cell receptor beta chain was recorded in a study of cytomegalovirus exposure and HLA in healthy donors. The CDR3 length is 15 residues. V dropped 4 bases and J dropped 3 bases, with 13 bases sitting between them. Germline values: CDR1 SGHNT, CDR2 YYREEE (reference sequence). The primer mix had 60 Vbeta and 13 Jbeta primers. Measured with immunoSEQ multiplex PCR; TCRdb has only the in-frame clones, and not every one. The sample carries 90,000 to 130,000 clones, 79% recorded once. The sample taken for sequencing was PBMCs. This TCR came from a young woman in good health and CMV-seropositive. V is TRBV5-4 and J is TRBJ1-4; TRBD1 might be the D (6 bases). CDR3 nucleotide sequence: TGTGCCAGCAGCGTTACAGGGCCGGCTAATGAAAAACTGTTTTTT. Protein: CASSVTGPANEKLFF.